Presented here are 15 T cell receptor beta chains from one specimen sequenced in a study of response to subunit inactivated influenza vaccine. TCRdb recomputed calls from the RT-PCR reads with MiXCR, one row per CDR3 protein. This sample has 860,000 or so distinct CDR3 sequences; 21% occur once, and the top ten carry 10%. Sequences were derived from PBMCs from blood, sampled less than 6 days after vaccination. The receptors shown here come from a man aged 45-60 years who received an inactivated influenza vaccine.

The V gene is TRBV3-1, the J gene TRBJ2-2; 12 bases fit TRBD2. The length of the CDR3 is 15 residues. Trimming took 6 bases from V and 9 from J; bases not matched to a gene: 8. The germline V gene encodes CDR1 LGHDT and CDR2 YNNKEL (reference sequence). For the CDR3, the DNA is TGTGCCAGCAGAGTAACTAGCGGGGGGACGTGGGAGCTGTTTTTT. Its protein product is CASRVTSGGTWELFF. The variable domain in full, completed from reference TRBV3-1 and TRBJ2-2, reads DTAVSQTPKYLVTQMGNDKSIKCEQNLGHDTMYWYKQDSKKFLKIMFSYNNKELIINETVPNRFSPKSPDKAHLNLHINSLELGDSAVYFCASRVTSGGTWELFFGEGSRLTVL.

The V and J genes are TRBV19 and TRBJ2-1, with D possibly being TRBD2 (7 bases). The V end lost 4 bases, the J end lost 12 bases, and 16 bases lay between the germline ends. Germline lookup yields CDR1 LNHDA and CDR2 SQIVND (reference sequence). CDR3 length equals 13 residues. The CDR3 loop reads CASSSRGGLPQFF. The CDR3 region has the DNA TGTGCCAGTAGTAGCCGAGGGGGACTACCGCAGTTCTTC.

V gene TRBV12-3 or TRBV12-4 combines with J gene TRBJ2-3; TRBD2 aligns across 11 bases. V shed 1 base and J 1 base; nucleotides not matched to a gene: 10. The CDR3 totals 19 residues. Here the CDR3 DNA reads TGTGCCAGCAGTTTAGAGTCCCGCCTAGCGGGGGGCCGCACAGATACGCAGTATTTT. Translating gives CASSLESRLAGGRTDTQYF.

The chain is built from TRBV4-1 and TRBJ1-5; 8 bases match TRBD1. The CDR3 is 16 amino acids. The J segment lost 2 bases and the V segment lost 0 bases, leaving 3 bases of the junction unmatched. The germline V gene has CDR1 MGHRA and CDR2 YSYEKL. In nucleotides, the CDR3 is TGCGCCAGCAGCCAAGACGGACAGGGTGGCAATCAGCCCCAGCATTTT. Translated, it gives CASSQDGQGGNQPQHF.

There are a few counts of this clonotype. V gene TRBV29-1 combines with J gene TRBJ2-1; a weak D match, TRBD1 (5 bases). This CDR3 comprises 15 residues. Germline CDR1 and CDR2: SQVTM and ANQGSEA. Trimming pared 4 bases from V and 1 base from J, leaving 14 bases between. This chain's CDR3 is CSVGQSFISYNEQFF. DNA of the CDR3: TGCAGCGTTGGACAGTCTTTTATTTCCTACAATGAGCAGTTCTTC.

This clonotype turned up a few times. The CDR3 nucleotides read TGCGCCAGCAGCACCGATGGACAGGGGAACACTGAAGCTTTCTTT. This encodes CASSTDGQGNTEAFF. This rearrangement joins TRBV5-1 to TRBJ1-1; 8 bases agree with TRBD1. CDR3 length: 15 residues. CDR1 and CDR2 (germline): SGHRS, YFSETQ. J lost 1 base, V lost 4 bases, and 6 bases had no gene match.

The sample holds many counts of this clonotype. V is TRBV7-2 and J is TRBJ2-5; the D gene is possibly TRBD2 (6 bases). Germline CDR1 SGHTA, CDR2 FQGNSA. V shed 2 bases and J shed 4 bases, with 20 bases lying between them. This CDR3 spans 17 amino acids. The CDR3 bases are TGTGCCAGCAGCTTACGTGGGGGTGCGGGATGGGGAGAGACCCAGTACTTC. Its translation: CASSLRGGAGWGETQYF.

This clonotype was detected only a few times. The gene calls are TRBV6-6 and TRBJ2-7, with D unclear. The V end lost 5 bases, the J end lost 7 bases, and 15 bases lay between the germline ends. The CDR3 consists of 13 residues. Germline lookup yields CDR1 MNHNY and CDR2 SVGAGI (reference sequence). The CDR3 nucleotides are TGTGCCAGCAGTGCTCAGAGTGCCGGGGAGCAGTACTTC. Protein: CASSAQSAGEQYF.

The chain recombines TRBV3-1 with TRBJ2-3; no clear D gene. The CDR3 has 15 residues. Trimming took off 3 bases at V and 3 bases at J, with 13 bases between the two ends. Germline values: CDR1 LGHDT, CDR2 YNNKEL (reference sequence). CDR3 sequence reads: CASSHTGGVTDTQYF. In DNA, the CDR3 is TGTGCCAGCAGCCACACCGGTGGGGTGACAGATACGCAGTATTTT.

This clonotype was counted at least ten times. The chain couples TRBV12-3 or TRBV12-4 to TRBJ2-7; 7 nucleotides match TRBD2. The V gene end was trimmed by 6 bases and the J gene end by 4 bases; junction bases not matched to a gene: 12. This CDR3 comprises 15 residues. The CDR3 coding sequence is TGTGCCAGCAGCCCCCGATTGGGGCGGGAGTACGAGCAGTACTTC. Protein: CASSPRLGREYEQYF.

The chain uses TRBV4-2 and TRBJ2-7, with TRBD2 identical over 16 bases. Germline CDR1 is LGHNA and CDR2 is YNFKEQ. This CDR3 has 16 residues. Losses at the gene ends were 0 bases for V and 5 bases for J; bases not matched to a gene: 1. The CDR3: CASSQDGTSGGDEQYF. In DNA form, the CDR3 reads TGTGCCAGCAGCCAAGATGGGACTAGCGGGGGGGACGAGCAGTACTTC.

This clonotype was seen a few times. The rearrangement uses TRBV19 and TRBJ2-6, with 7 positions matching TRBD1. This CDR3 has 14 residues. Germline V lookup: CDR1 LNHDA, CDR2 SQIVND (reference sequence). The V and J ends lost 5 bases and 15 bases, in that order; junction bases with no gene match: 13. The CDR3 protein is CASSVGTAFDALTF. The CDR3 nucleotides read TGTGCCAGTAGTGTCGGGACAGCGTTCGACGCCCTGACTTTC.

This clonotype has just a few counts. V and J are TRBV6-6 and TRBJ1-2; D not certain. This CDR3 spans 13 amino acids. The germline V gene has CDR1 MNHNY and CDR2 SVGAGI (reference sequence). With 1 base removed from V and 8 bases from J, the gap between germline ends came to 11 bases. CDR3 residues: CASSYLARPGYTF. The DNA of the CDR3 is TGTGCCAGCAGTTACTTAGCTAGGCCGGGCTACACCTTC.

Turning to this clonotype: One junction end disagrees with the germline gene, perhaps due to a read error. The rearrangement uses TRBV11-2 and TRBJ2-7; D is unresolved. Germline CDR1 SGHAT, CDR2 FQNNGV. The CDR3 is made up of 17 amino acids. This CDR3 reads CSSSLVFSSPVPYEQYF. For the CDR3, the DNA is TGTTCCAGCAGCTTAGTGTTTAGCAGTCCCGTGCCTTACGAGCAGTACTTC.

The chain recombines TRBV10-2 with TRBJ2-5; D is unclear. The CDR3 is 15 residues long. CDR1 is WSHSY, CDR2 SAAADI, per germline. Trimming removed 7 bases from V and 1 base from J, with 16 bases in between. CDR3 sequence: CASTEGAVPQETQYF. The CDR3 DNA follows: TGCGCCAGCACAGAAGGAGCCGTCCCCCAAGAGACCCAGTACTTC.